This record concerns one TCR beta chain sequence. This clone's antigen is unknown. Receptor libraries were prepared by the immunoSEQ multiplex PCR assay. The multiplex PCR relied on a mix of 60 forward primers for TCR Vbeta segments and 13 reverse primers for TCR Jbeta segments. Amplification of the CDR3 region of rearranged TCR beta genes was performed with a multiplex PCR assay on genomic DNA. Amplified TCR beta libraries were sequenced as 87-base-pair reads on the Illumina HiSeq System. In the source study's methods: Across the 670 or so repertoires, a later analysis counted tens of millions of unique TCR beta chains, around 10 million of which were shared by at least two donors. Raw reads were error-corrected and collapsed into unique sequences with a nearest-neighbor algorithm that merged closely related sequences to remove PCR and sequencing errors. CDR3 sequences were aligned to IMGT reference sequences to assign V, D and J gene segments. Each retained sequence needed at least a six-nucleotide match to both a V gene segment and a J gene segment. Rearrangements were called productive when the CDR3 lacked stop codons and stayed in frame with V and J; all others were non-productive. CDR3 was defined according to IMGT convention as the region running from the second conserved V-encoded cysteine to the conserved J-encoded phenylalanine. The earlier analysis of a few hundred of the donors excluded any sequence lacking an unambiguous match to a single V gene segment. An earlier analysis of a few hundred of the donors called V segments functional above 56.7% productive rearrangements and segregating when the between-donor standard deviation exceeded 5%. To diagnose cytomegalovirus status from the catalog of TCR beta chain sequences, a statistical classification framework was built. A later analysis assigned V and J genes by comparing TCR nucleotide sequences with IMGT/GENE-DB human TR gene sequences. A later analysis assigned CDR3 sequences and most-parsimonious VDJ recombination scenarios with the TCRdist pipeline. A later analysis defined each TCR beta chain by its CDR3 amino acid sequence plus V-gene family, and excluded reads lacking a unique V-gene family. In a later analysis, around 650 highly shared, low-generation-probability nucleotide sequences were removed to address suspected cross-contamination and a sequencing artifact. In a later analysis, a clonal expansion index for each public chain was calculated from normalized within-repertoire ranks of inferred template counts. Generation probabilities in a later analysis came from a VDJ recombination model fitted to out-of-frame rearrangements, and those results were checked against IGoR. In a later analysis, hypergeometric tests were used to score TCR-TCR, TCR-HLA and TCR-CMV co-occurrence, with a repertoire-size bias correction applied to TCR pairs. A later analysis estimated false discovery rates by permuting HLA or CMV assignments 20 times. In a later analysis, co-occurring TCRs were grouped with DBSCAN, and TCRdist sequence similarity was added when clustering was performed within HLA-allele-positive subsets. Co-occurrence clustering excluded repertoires with fewer than 30,000 or more than 120,000 public chains, plus five with anomalous nucleotide sharing. The source is immuneACCESS, and TCRdb retained only in-frame sequences with V and J called. Part of the clones is not carried over; for the studies checked, unresolved V genes explain less than half of this, and the remainder is unexplained. V, J and clone size were drawn from that table, and D and trimming were deduced from the DNA. The sample table gives 100,000 to 150,000 clones. In total, the top ten clones hold around 2.4% of the sample.

The data are from a study of cytomegalovirus exposure and HLA in healthy donors (dated by TCRdb to between 2016 and 2019). About the investigation overall: An earlier analysis of about 530 of the donors reported 250 to 300 Gb of sequence data and 117 million unique TCR beta sequences obtained from around 180 million T cells. An early release covering roughly 600 HLA-typed donors comprised roughly 300 gigabases of sequencing data and roughly 85 million unique TCR sequences. The genetic ancestry cluster associated with self-reported Caucasian donors included over 65% of the approximately 400 genotyped donors. The study aimed to test whether signatures of past pathogen exposure could be identified by cataloging public T cell receptors. The study used immunosequencing to profile the T cell repertoires of some 600 subjects and linked those repertoires to cytomegalovirus serostatus. Along with the 666-subject first cohort, a separate validation cohort of roughly 110 different subjects was used. To predict cytomegalovirus infection status, the study combined high-throughput TCR immunosequencing, statistical association of individual TCRs with disease status, and machine learning. In a later analysis, previously published TCR beta repertoires from more than 500 donors were re-analyzed and high-resolution HLA genotyping was added so that TCR occurrence patterns could be studied. Rather than drawing on any new phenotypic data, the later analysis identified candidate immune exposures from TCR beta sequences and the way those sequences occurred across donors. In an earlier analysis of about 590 of the donors, high-throughput TCR beta sequencing was used to judge whether each TCR beta V gene segment behaved as functional or pseudogenic. Alongside the repertoire data, information on donor age, sex, ethnicity and CMV serostatus was compiled. In a later genetic analysis, genome-wide SNP genotypes for about three fifths of the roughly 670 donors were used, and that subset was treated as a discovery cohort. All discovery cohort repertoires had been generated using a single sequencing platform. HLA typing included class I and class II loci at four-digit resolution. The number of donors typed differed by locus, with roughly 629-640 for A, B, C, DRB1 and DQB1, more than 500 for DQA1, 606 for DPA1, and roughly 450 for DPB1. Because of strong linkage in the cohort, five DR-DQ haplotypes were treated as single units for association and clustering. Among about 390 genotyped donors of the cohort, an average of approximately 250,000 unique TCR beta nucleotide sequences were sequenced per donor, around 20% of them non-productive.

V sheds 5 bases and J sheds 8 bases, leaving 16 bases between their ends. Reading from cysteine to phenylalanine, the CDR3 counts 14 amino acids. Left in the record is the CDR3 DNA by itself, 42 bases read in frame from the first base. CDR1 and CDR2 (SGHDT, YYEEEE) derive from the germline V gene. General study outcomes and caveats: A later genetic analysis associated a missense DCLRE1C variant with V-gene and J-gene trimming of TCR beta chains, and an independent cohort replicated the association. Most CMV-associated TCR beta chains appeared to be HLA-restricted in a later analysis, and the HLA associations seemed to be driven largely by CMV exposure. Correlated functional status among segregating V segments might be attributable to linkage disequilibrium, but an unknown experimental factor could not be ruled out. A further reported finding was that TCR beta sequences accurately predicted the HLA-A and HLA-B alleles for most subjects in the first cohort. In an earlier analysis of some 500 of the donors, most TCR beta V segments appeared in productive rearrangements about 90% or about 30% of the time, broadly matching IMGT annotations. It was suggested by the authors that the approach could potentially be generalized to other disease states and immunological phenotypes. A total of about 180 TCR beta chains were listed by the study as associated with cytomegalovirus. At a false discovery rate of 0.05, a later analysis linked some 17,000 TCR beta sequences to specific HLA alleles. This cohort had only TCR beta chains sequenced, and the lack of alpha or paired-chain data limited which features could be detected. Roughly 15 rarely observed V segments, including chromosome 9 orphons, were excluded from the earlier analysis of approximately 500 of the donors because counts were too low. A group of highly shared sequence variants was considered likely to be a technical artifact of the sequencing pipeline. Because some donors lacked HLA typing at each locus, the association tests relied only on the typed subset. In a later analysis, HLA-associated TCR beta chains showed more clonal expansion and lower generation probabilities than non-associated chains that were equally common. Most TCR sequences were seen in very few donors, while some public TCRs were found in many individuals. A later analysis reported that several top co-occurrence clusters appeared linked to parvovirus B19, influenza, CMV and Epstein-Barr virus. According to a later genetic analysis, donors in an Asian-associated ancestry cluster had fewer N-insertions in productive TCRs than the approximately 690-donor mean. Roughly uniform sequencing depth across donors was assumed in presence/absence analyses, although this assumption may not hold. Three of the identified cytomegalovirus-associated TCR beta chains were confirmed in vitro to be specific for cytomegalovirus antigens. For the cohort, immune exposure information was limited to CMV serostatus. Some IMGT-functional V segments, including TRBV6-2 and TRBV6-3, could not be told apart with the 87-base-pair reads, so those segments were excluded. According to a later analysis, TCR association rates differed among HLA loci, with DRB1 alleles showing the most associated TCRs and HLA-C alleles showing the fewest. When HLA alleles, especially DR and DQ, strongly co-occurred, attributing TCR associations to individual alleles was difficult. The classifier was reported to diagnose cytomegalovirus status with high specificity and sensitivity in both the original cohort and the validation cohort.

The cohort consisted of more than 650 healthy bone marrow donors. At the time of sampling, every cohort member was nominally healthy, though immune exposures that went unrecorded were likely present. The donor tested CMV seronegative and was one of the 352 seronegative cohort members. Every donor gave a peripheral blood sample, and the peripheral blood mononuclear cells from that sample were used for TCR beta sequencing. The Qiagen DNeasy Blood Extraction Kit was used to extract genomic DNA from the blood cell samples. The sequence was obtained from a man in his forties or fifties in good health and CMV-seronegative. The specimen sequenced was PBMCs. Recombination joined TRBV5-6 with TRBJ2-2, with the D gene call left open. The DNA sequence reads TGTGCCAGCAGTCTGCTGCGGTTTTCAGGGGAGCTGTTTTTT. It specifies CASSLLRFSGELFF. Supplemented by the reference TRBV5-6 and TRBJ2-2 proteins around the CDR3, the complete variable domain is DAGVTQSPTHLIKTRGQQVTLRCSPKSGHDTVSWYQQALGQGPQFIFQYYEEEERQRGNFPDRFSGHQFPNYSSELNVNALLLGDSALYLCASSLLRFSGELFFGEGSRLTVL.